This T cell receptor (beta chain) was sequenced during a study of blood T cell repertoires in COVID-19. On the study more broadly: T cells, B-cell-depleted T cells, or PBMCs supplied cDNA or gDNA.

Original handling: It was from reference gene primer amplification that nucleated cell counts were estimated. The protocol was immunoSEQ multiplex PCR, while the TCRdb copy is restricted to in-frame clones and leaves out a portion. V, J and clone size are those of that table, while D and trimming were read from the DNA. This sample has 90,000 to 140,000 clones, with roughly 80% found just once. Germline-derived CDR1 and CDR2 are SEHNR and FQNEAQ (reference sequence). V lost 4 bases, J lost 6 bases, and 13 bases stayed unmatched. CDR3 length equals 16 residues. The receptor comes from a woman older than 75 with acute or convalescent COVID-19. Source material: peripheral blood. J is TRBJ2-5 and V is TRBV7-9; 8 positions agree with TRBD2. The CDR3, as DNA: TGTGCCAGCAGCTCCGGCGGGGGGCGGTTGATGAAGACCCAGTACTTC. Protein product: CASSSGGGRLMKTQYF.